This T cell receptor (beta chain) originates from a study of blood T cell repertoires in COVID-19. This table comes from immunoSEQ multiplex PCR, and its TCRdb copy is limited to in-frame clones, with some not included. Here the sample spans 310,000 or so clones, 90% to 95% being singletons. The CDR3 is 13 amino acids. V was clipped by 5 bases and J by 5 bases, with 9 bases between them. Germline V CDR1 and CDR2: MNHEY, SMNVEV (reference sequence). The sequenced material came from peripheral blood. The chain recombines TRBV27 with TRBJ1-4; D remains unclear. This receptor was taken from a woman aged 30 to 39 with COVID-19, enrolled during active disease. CDR3 nucleotide sequence: TGTGCCAGCAGTCACGGCGGGAATGAAAAACTGTTTTTT. Translating it yields CASSHGGNEKLFF.